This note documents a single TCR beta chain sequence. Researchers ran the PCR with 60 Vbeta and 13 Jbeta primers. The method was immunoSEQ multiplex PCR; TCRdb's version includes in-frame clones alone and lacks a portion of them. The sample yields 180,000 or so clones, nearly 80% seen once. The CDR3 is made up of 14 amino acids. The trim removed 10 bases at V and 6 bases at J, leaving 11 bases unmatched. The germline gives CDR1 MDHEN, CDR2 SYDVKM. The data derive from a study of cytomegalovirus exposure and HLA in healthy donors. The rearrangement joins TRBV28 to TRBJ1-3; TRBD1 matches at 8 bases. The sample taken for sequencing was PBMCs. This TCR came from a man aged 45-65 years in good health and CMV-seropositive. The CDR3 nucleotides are TGTGCCACAGGGGACAGGAGGGTCCCAAACACCATATATTTT. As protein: CATGDRRVPNTIYF.